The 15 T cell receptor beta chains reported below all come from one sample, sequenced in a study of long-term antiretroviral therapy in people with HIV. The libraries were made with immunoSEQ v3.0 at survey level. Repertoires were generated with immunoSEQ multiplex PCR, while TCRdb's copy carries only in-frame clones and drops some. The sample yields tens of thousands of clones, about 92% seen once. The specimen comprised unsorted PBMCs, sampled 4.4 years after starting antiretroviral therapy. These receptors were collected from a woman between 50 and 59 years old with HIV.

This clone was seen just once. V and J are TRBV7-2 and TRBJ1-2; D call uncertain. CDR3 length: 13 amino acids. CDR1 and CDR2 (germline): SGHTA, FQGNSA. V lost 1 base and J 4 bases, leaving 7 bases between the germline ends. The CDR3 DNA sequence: TGTGCCAGCAGCTTAGACCCGGTCTATGGCTACACCTTC. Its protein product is CASSLDPVYGYTF.

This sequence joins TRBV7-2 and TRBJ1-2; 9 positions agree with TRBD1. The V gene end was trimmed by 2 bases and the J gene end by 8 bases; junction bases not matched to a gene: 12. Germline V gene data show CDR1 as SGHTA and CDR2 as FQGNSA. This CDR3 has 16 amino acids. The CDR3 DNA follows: TGTGCCAGCAGCTTATGGCCGGACAGGGGATTGCGAGGCTACACCTTC. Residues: CASSLWPDRGLRGYTF.

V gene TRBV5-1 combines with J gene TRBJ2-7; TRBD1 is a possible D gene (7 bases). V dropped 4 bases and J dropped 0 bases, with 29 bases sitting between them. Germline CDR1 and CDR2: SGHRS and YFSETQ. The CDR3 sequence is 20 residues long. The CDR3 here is CASSQPPVSSRGQNSYEQYF. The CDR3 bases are TGCGCCAGCAGCCAACCCCCCGTGTCTTCGCGGGGACAGAACTCCTACGAGCAGTACTTC.

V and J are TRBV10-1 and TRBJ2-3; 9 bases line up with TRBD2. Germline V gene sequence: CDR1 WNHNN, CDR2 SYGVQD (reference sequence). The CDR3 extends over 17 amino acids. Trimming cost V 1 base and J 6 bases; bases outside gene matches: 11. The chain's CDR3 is CASSEWDQRGVLDTQYF. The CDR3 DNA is TGCGCCAGCAGTGAGTGGGACCAGCGGGGGGTACTGGATACGCAGTATTTT.

CDR3 in amino acids: CASSPRTGKDQETQYF. CDR3 in DNA: TGTGCCAGCAGCCCCCGGACAGGAAAGGACCAAGAGACCCAGTACTTC. The chain employs TRBV9 and TRBJ2-5, with 7 nucleotides matching TRBD1. The CDR3 runs 16 residues. V lost 4 bases to trimming and J lost 0 bases; unmatched junction nucleotides: 9. Per germline, CDR1 SGDLS and CDR2 YYNGEE.

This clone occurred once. The CDR3 loop reads CASSMALSGANVLTF. DNA of the CDR3: TGCGCCAGCAGCATGGCTCTCTCTGGGGCCAACGTCCTGACTTTC. The chain combines TRBV5-1 with TRBJ2-6; D ambiguous. This CDR3 spans 15 amino acids. Germline V gene sequence: CDR1 SGHRS, CDR2 YFSETQ. V lost 4 bases and J 0 bases, leaving 8 bases between the germline ends.

The DNA of the CDR3 is TGTGCCAGCAGCTCCTGGACTAGCGGGGGAGGTACGCAGTATTTT. Amino acid sequence: CASSSWTSGGGTQYF. The chain is built from TRBV13 and TRBJ2-3; 13 bases agree with TRBD2. The junction had 6 bases not matched to a gene; V was cut back by 4 bases and J by 8 bases. The CDR3 has 15 amino acids. CDR1 is PRHDT and CDR2 is FYEKMQ in the germline V gene (reference sequence).

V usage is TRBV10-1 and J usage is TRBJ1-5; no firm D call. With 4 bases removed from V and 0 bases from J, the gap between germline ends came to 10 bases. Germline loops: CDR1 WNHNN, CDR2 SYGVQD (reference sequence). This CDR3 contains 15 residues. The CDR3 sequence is CASSVRDYSNQPQHF. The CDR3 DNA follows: TGCGCCAGCAGTGTCAGAGATTATAGCAATCAGCCCCAGCATTTT.

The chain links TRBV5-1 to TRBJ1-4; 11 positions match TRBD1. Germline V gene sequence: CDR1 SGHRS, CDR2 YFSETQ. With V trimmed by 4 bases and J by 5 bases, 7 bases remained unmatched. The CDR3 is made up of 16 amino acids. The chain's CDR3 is CASSPGTGGANEKLFF. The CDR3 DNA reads TGCGCCAGCAGCCCCGGGACAGGGGGGGCGAATGAAAAACTGTTTTTT.

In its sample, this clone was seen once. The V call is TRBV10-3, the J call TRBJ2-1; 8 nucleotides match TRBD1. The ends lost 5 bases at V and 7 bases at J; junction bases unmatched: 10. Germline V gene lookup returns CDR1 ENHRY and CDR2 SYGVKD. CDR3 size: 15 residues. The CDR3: CAISRTGGVKNEQFF. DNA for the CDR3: TGTGCCATCAGTCGCACAGGGGGTGTTAAGAATGAGCAGTTCTTC.

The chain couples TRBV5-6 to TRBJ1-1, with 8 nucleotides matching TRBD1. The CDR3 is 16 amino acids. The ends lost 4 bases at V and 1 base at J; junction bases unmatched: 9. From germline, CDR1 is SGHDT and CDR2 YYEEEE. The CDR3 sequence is CASSVWTGNKNTEAFF. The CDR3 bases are TGTGCCAGCAGCGTTTGGACAGGGAATAAGAACACTGAAGCTTTCTTT.

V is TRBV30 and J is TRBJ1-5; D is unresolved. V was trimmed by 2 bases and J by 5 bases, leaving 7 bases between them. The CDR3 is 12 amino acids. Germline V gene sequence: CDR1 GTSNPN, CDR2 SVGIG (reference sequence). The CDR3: CAWSSEDQPQHF. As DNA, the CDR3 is TGTGCCTGGAGTTCTGAAGATCAGCCCCAGCATTTT.

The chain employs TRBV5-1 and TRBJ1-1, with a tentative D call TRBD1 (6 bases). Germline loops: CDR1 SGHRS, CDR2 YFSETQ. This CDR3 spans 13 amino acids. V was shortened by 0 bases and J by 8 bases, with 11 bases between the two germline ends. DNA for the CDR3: TGCGCCAGCAGCTTGGAACAGGACAGAGAAGCTTTCTTT. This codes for CASSLEQDREAFF. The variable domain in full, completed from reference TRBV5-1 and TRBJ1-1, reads KAGVTQTPRYLIKTRGQQVTLSCSPISGHRSVSWYQQTPGQGLQFLFEYFSETQRNKGNFPGRFSGRQFSNSRSEMNVSTLELGDSALYLCASSLEQDREAFFGQGTRLTVV.

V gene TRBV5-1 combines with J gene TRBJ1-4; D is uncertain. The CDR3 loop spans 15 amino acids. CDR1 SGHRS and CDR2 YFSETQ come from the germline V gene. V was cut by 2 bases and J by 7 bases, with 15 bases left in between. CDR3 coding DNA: TGCGCCAGCAGCTTATCCCAGGCTTCGGGTGAAAAACTGTTTTTT. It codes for CASSLSQASGEKLFF.

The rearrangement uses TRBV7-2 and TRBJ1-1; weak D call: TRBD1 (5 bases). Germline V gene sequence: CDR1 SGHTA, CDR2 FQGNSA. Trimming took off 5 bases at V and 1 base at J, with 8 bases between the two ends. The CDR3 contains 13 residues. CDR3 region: CASSKDRNTEAFF. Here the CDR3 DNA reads TGTGCCAGCAGCAAAGACAGGAACACTGAAGCTTTCTTT.